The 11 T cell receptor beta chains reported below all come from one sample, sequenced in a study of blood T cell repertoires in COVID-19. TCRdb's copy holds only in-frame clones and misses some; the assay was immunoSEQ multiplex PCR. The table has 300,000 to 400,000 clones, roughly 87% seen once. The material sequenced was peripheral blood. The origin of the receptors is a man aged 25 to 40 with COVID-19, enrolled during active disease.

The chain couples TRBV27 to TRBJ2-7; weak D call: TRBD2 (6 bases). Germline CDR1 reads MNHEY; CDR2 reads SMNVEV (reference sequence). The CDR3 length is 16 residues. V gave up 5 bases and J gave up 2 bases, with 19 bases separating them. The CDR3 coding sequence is TGTGCCAGCAGTCCCCTAGCGAGAGGGAGCGCCTACGAGCAGTACTTC. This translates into CASSPLARGSAYEQYF.

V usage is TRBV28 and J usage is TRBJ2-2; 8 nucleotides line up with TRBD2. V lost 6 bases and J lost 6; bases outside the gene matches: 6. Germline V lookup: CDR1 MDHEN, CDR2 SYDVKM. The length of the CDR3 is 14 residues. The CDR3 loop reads CASSRRLAPGELFF. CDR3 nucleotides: TGTGCCAGCAGCCGAAGACTAGCGCCCGGGGAGCTGTTTTTT.

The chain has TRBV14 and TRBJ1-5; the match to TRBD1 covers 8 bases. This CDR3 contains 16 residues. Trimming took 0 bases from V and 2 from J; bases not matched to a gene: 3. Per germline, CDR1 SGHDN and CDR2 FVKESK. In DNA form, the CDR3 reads TGTGCCAGCAGCCAAGAAGTGGGACAGGGCAATCAGCCCCAGCATTTT. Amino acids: CASSQEVGQGNQPQHF.

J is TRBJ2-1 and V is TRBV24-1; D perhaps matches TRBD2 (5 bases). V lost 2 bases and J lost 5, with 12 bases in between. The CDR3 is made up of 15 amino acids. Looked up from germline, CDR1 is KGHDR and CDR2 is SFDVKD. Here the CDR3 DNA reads TGTGCCACCAGTGATTCGGGGTTTGGGAACAATGAGCAGTTCTTC. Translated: CATSDSGFGNNEQFF.

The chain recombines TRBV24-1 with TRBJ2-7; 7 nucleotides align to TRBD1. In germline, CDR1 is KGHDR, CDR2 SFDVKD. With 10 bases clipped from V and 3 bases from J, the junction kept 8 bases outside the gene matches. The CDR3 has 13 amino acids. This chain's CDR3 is CATSGTDFYEQYF. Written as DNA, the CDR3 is TGTGCCACGTCCGGGACAGATTTCTACGAGCAGTACTTC.

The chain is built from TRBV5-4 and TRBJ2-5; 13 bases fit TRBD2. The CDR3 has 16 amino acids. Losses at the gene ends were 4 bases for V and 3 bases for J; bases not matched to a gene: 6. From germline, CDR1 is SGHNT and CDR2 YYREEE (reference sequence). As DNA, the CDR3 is TGTGCCAGCAGCCCCGGGGGGACTAGCGGGAAAGAGACCCAGTACTTC. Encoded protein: CASSPGGTSGKETQYF. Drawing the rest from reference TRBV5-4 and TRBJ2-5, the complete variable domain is ETGVTQSPTHLIKTRGQQVTLRCSSQSGHNTVSWYQQALGQGPQFIFQYYREEENGRGNFPPRFSGLQFPNYSSELNVNALELDDSALYLCASSPGGTSGKETQYFGPGTRLLVL.

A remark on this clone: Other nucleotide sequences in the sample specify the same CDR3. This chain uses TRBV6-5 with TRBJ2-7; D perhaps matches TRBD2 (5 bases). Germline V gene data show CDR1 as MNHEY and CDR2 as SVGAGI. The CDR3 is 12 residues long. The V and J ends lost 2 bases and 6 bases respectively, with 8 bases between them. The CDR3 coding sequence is TGTGCCAGCAGTTACGGAGGTGGCGAGCAGTACTTC. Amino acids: CASSYGGGEQYF.

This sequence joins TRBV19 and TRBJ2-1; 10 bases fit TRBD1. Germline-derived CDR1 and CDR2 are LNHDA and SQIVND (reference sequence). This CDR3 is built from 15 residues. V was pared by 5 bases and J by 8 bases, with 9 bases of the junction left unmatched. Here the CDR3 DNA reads TGTGCCAGTAGTTTGGGACAGGGGTTTGAGGATGAGCAGTTCTTC. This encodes CASSLGQGFEDEQFF.

CDR3 nucleotide sequence: TGTGCCAGCAGCCCTACCGGGACAGGGCACAATGAGCAGTTCTTC. Protein product: CASSPTGTGHNEQFF. The chain couples TRBV28 to TRBJ2-1; 9 nucleotides align to TRBD1. J gave up 5 bases and V 6 bases, and 8 bases lay outside the gene matches. The CDR3 runs 15 residues. Per germline, CDR1 MDHEN and CDR2 SYDVKM.

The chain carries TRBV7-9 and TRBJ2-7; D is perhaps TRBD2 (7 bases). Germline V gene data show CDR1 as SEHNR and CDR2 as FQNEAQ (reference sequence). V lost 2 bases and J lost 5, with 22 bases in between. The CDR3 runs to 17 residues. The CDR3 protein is CASSLKGVVGRAHEQYF. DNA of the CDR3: TGTGCCAGCAGCTTAAAGGGGGTAGTTGGGAGGGCTCACGAGCAGTACTTC.

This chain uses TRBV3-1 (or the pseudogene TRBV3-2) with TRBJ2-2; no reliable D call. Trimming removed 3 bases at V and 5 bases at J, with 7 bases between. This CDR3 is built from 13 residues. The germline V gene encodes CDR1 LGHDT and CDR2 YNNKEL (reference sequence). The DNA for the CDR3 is TGTGCCAGCAGCCAGCGACAAACCGGGGAGCTGTTTTTT. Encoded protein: CASSQRQTGELFF.